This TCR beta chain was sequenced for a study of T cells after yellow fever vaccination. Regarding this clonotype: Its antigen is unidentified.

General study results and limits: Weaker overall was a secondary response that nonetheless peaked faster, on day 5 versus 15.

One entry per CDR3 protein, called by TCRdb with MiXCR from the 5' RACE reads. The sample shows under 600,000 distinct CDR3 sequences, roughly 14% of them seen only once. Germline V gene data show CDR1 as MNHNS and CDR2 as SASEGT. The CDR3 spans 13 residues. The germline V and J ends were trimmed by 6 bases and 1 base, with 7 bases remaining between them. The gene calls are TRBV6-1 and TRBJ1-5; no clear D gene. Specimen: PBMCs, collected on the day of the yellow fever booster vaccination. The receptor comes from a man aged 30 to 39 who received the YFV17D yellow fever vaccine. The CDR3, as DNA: TGTGCCAGCAGACTAGCGAGCAATCAGCCCCAGCATTTT. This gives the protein CASRLASNQPQHF.